This passage covers 11 T cell receptor beta chains from one sample sequenced in a study of control samples from healthy donors and cancer patients. Sequenced by immunoSEQ multiplex PCR; TCRdb stores in-frame clones only, minus some. The profile shows about 130,000 clones, roughly 94% of them singletons. Sequenced input: blood. These receptor sequences come from a man aged 25-45 years in good health.

This chain uses TRBV9 with TRBJ2-3; D is unresolved. The CDR3 length is 14 residues. Germline V lookup: CDR1 SGDLS, CDR2 YYNGEE. Trimming cost V 0 bases and J 4 bases, with 9 bases left between them. The chain's CDR3 is CASSVDPRPDTQYF. The CDR3 nucleotides are TGTGCCAGCAGCGTAGACCCCCGCCCAGATACGCAGTATTTT.

The genes are TRBV27 and TRBJ1-5; 7 bases line up with TRBD1. The CDR3 loop spans 13 amino acids. Germline lookup yields CDR1 MNHEY and CDR2 SMNVEV (reference sequence). The ends lost 10 bases at V and 3 bases at J; junction bases unmatched: 6. The CDR3 here is CATRGQDNQPQHF. The CDR3 nucleotides read TGTGCCACCCGCGGACAGGACAATCAGCCCCAGCATTTT.

This clone was observed a handful of times. The rearrangement links TRBV4-1 to TRBJ2-7; D is uncertain. The CDR3 covers 12 residues. Trimming left V 4 bases short and J 4 bases short, with 8 bases between. The germline V gene encodes CDR1 MGHRA and CDR2 YSYEKL. DNA for the CDR3: TGCGCCAGCAGCCGAGACGGGTACGAGCAGTACTTC. As protein: CASSRDGYEQYF.

The V call is TRBV29-1, the J call TRBJ2-7; 8 bases fit TRBD1. This CDR3 has 13 residues. V gave up 7 bases and J gave up 1 base; unmatched junction bases: 6. The germline gives CDR1 SQVTM, CDR2 ANQGSEA. The CDR3 is CSARYRGSYEQYF. The CDR3 DNA is TGCAGCGCCCGATACAGGGGGTCCTACGAGCAGTACTTC.

V and J are TRBV25-1 and TRBJ1-3; D remains ambiguous. The ends were cut back, 4 bases at V and 0 bases at J, with 13 bases in the middle. The CDR3 spans 16 residues. Germline V gene sequence: CDR1 MGHDK, CDR2 SYGVNS. The CDR3 sequence is CASSGQAIVSGNTIYF. The CDR3, as DNA: TGTGCCAGCAGTGGGCAGGCTATTGTCTCTGGAAACACCATATATTTT.

V gene TRBV30 combines with J gene TRBJ1-2; D ambiguous. Germline V gene data show CDR1 as GTSNPN and CDR2 as SVGIG (reference sequence). Between the trimmed V and J ends, which lost 4 bases and 4 bases, there was a span of 10 bases. This CDR3 region has 12 residues. DNA of the CDR3: TGTGCCTGGACGGCAGGCCGCTATGGCTACACCTTC. It encodes CAWTAGRYGYTF.

V and J are TRBV1 and TRBJ2-3; the table names TRBD2, a call not compared with the DNA. TRBV1 is listed as a pseudogene. This CDR3 contains 19 residues. The CDR3 is CTSSQIRVAGGPSTDTQYF. The CDR3 nucleotides are TGCACCAGCAGCCAAATACGTGTAGCGGGGGGACCTAGCACAGATACGCAGTATTTT.

This clone was counted a single time. The chain carries TRBV19 and TRBJ1-1; weak D call: TRBD1 (5 bases). This CDR3 contains 14 residues. Germline V lookup: CDR1 LNHDA, CDR2 SQIVND (reference sequence). Trimming pared 1 base from V and 2 bases from J, leaving 8 bases between. In DNA form, the CDR3 reads TGTGCCAGTAGTATAGGCAGGGACAACACTGAAGCTTTCTTT. Amino acids: CASSIGRDNTEAFF.

Written as DNA, the CDR3 is TGTGCCAGCAGTTCCTCCGGCCAGGGATTCCAGCCCCAGCATTTT. Encoded protein: CASSSSGQGFQPQHF. The genes are TRBV27 and TRBJ1-5, with D possibly matching TRBD1 (5 bases). Trimming stripped 4 bases from V and 7 bases from J, with 17 bases between. Per the germline V gene, CDR1 is MNHEY and CDR2 is SMNVEV (reference sequence). The length of the CDR3 is 15 residues.

The rearrangement uses TRBV7-2 and TRBJ2-7; maybe TRBD2 (7 bases). CDR3 length: 15 residues. Trimming took off 1 base at V and 1 base at J, with 11 bases between the two ends. Germline V lookup: CDR1 SGHTA, CDR2 FQGNSA. The CDR3 DNA reads TGTGCCAGCAGCTTAGGCGGGGGCGGATCCTACGAGCAGTACTTC. It encodes CASSLGGGGSYEQYF.

This chain uses TRBV9 with TRBJ1-6; D not resolved. The V end was cut by 3 bases, the J end by 8 bases, with 12 bases between. This CDR3 is 14 amino acids long. Per the germline V gene, CDR1 is SGDLS and CDR2 is YYNGEE. CDR3 nucleotides: TGTGCCAGCAGCGGAGAGCGCTGGGATTCACCCCTCCACTTT. Its protein is CASSGERWDSPLHF.